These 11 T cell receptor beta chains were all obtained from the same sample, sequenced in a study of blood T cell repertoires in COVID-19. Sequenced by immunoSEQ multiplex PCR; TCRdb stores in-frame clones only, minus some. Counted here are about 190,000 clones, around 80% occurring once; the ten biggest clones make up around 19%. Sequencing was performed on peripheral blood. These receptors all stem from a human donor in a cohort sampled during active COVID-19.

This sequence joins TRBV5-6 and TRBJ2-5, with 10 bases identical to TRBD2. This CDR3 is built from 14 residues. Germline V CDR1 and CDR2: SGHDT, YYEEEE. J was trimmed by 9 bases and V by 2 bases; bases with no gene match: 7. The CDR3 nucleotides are TGTGCCAGCAGCTTTACAACTAGCGGGGAGGCCCAGTACTTC. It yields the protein CASSFTTSGEAQYF.

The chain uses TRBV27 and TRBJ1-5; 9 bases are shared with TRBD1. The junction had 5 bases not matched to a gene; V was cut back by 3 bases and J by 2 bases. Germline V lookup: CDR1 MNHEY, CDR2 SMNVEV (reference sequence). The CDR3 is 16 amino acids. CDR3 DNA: TGTGCCAGCAGTTTCTCACGGACAGGGGGCAATCAGCCCCAGCATTTT. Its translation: CASSFSRTGGNQPQHF.

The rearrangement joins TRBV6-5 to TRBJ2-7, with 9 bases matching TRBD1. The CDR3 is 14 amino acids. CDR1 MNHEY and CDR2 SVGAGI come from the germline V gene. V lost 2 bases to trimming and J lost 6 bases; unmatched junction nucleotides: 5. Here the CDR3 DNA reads TGTGCCAGCAGTTACGCACAGGGGGCGAGCGAGCAGTACTTC. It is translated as CASSYAQGASEQYF.

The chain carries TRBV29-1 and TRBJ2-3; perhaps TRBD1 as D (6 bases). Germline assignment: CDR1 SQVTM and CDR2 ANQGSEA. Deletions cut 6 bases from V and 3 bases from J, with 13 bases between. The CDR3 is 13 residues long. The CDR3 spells CSVRQVLTDTQYF. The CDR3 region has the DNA TGCAGCGTCAGACAGGTGCTAACAGATACGCAGTATTTT.

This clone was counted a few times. The chain's CDR3 is CASSESQDYYGYTF. CDR3 nucleotide sequence: TGCGCCAGCAGTGAGTCGCAGGACTACTATGGCTACACCTTC. This chain uses TRBV10-2 with TRBJ1-2; no clear D. The CDR3 consists of 14 residues. The V end was cut by 0 bases, the J end by 3 bases, with 8 bases between. The germline V gene has CDR1 WSHSY and CDR2 SAAADI.

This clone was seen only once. DNA of the CDR3: TGTGCCAGCAGCTCACAGGGACCCCTCTTTAATTCACCCCTCCACTTT. It specifies CASSSQGPLFNSPLHF. The V gene is TRBV11-2, the J gene TRBJ1-6; possible D gene TRBD1, 6 bases. Looked up from germline, CDR1 is SGHAT and CDR2 is FQNNGV. The V end lost 4 bases, the J end lost 6 bases, and 16 bases lay between the germline ends. The CDR3 extends over 16 amino acids.

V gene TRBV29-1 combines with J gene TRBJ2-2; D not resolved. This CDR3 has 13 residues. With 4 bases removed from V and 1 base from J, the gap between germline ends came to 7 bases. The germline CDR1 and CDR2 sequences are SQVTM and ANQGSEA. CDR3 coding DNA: TGCAGCGTTGCTGGGCGGAACACCGGGGAGCTGTTTTTT. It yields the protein CSVAGRNTGELFF.

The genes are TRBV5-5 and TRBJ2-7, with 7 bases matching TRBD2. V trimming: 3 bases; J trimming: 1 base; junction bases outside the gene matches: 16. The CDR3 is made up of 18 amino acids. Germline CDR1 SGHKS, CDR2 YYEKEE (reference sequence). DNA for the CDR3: TGTGCCAGCAGCTCGCTCTACTCGGGAGGTCCCTTTTCCTACGAGCAGTACTTC. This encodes CASSSLYSGGPFSYEQYF.

The CDR3 DNA sequence: TGTGCCAGCAGCCAAAACCGACAGGGGAAAAGAGCTTTCTTT. Its protein product is CASSQNRQGKRAFF. V gene TRBV3-1 (or the pseudogene TRBV3-2) combines with J gene TRBJ1-1, with 8 bases aligning to TRBD1. The CDR3 consists of 14 residues. Germline CDR1 and CDR2: LGHDT and YNNKEL (reference sequence). V gave up 2 bases and J gave up 10 bases; unmatched junction bases: 9.

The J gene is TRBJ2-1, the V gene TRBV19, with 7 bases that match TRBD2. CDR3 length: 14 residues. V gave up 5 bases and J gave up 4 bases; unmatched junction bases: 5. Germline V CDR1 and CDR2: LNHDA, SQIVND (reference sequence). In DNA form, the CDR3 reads TGTGCCAGTAGTCGAGCTAGCGGATACAATGAGCAGTTCTTC. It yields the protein CASSRASGYNEQFF.

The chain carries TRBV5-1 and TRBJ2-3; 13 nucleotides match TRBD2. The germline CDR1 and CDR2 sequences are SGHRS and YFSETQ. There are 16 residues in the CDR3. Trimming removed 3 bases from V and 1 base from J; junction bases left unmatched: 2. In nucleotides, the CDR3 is TGCGCCAGCAGCTGGGGACTAGCGGGACGCACAGATACGCAGTATTTT. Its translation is CASSWGLAGRTDTQYF.